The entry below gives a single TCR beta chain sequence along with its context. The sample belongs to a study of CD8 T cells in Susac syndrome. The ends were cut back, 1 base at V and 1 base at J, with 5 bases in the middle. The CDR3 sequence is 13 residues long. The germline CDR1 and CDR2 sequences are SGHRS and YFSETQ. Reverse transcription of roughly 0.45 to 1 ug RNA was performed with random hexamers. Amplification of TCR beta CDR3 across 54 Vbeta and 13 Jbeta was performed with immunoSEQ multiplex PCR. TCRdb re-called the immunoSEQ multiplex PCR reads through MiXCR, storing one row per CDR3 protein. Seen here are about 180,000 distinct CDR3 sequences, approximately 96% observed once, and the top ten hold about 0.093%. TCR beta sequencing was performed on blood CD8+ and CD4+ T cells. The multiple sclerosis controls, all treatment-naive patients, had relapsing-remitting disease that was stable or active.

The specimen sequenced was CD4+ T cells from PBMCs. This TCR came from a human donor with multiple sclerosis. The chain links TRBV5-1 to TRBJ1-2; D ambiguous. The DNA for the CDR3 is TGCGCCAGCAGCTTGAACGGTAACTATGGCTACACCTTC. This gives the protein CASSLNGNYGYTF. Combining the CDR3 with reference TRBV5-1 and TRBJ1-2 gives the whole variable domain KAGVTQTPRYLIKTRGQQVTLSCSPISGHRSVSWYQQTPGQGLQFLFEYFSETQRNKGNFPGRFSGRQFSNSRSEMNVSTLELGDSALYLCASSLNGNYGYTFGSGTRLTVV.